These 5 T cell receptor beta chains were all obtained from the same sample, sequenced in a study of shared clonotypes between healthy human individuals. Some clones are missing from TCRdb's copy, which holds only in-frame ones; the method was immunoSEQ multiplex PCR. The sample consists of hundreds of thousands of clones, 72% of them appearing once. Material for sequencing was memory CD4+ T cells sorted from blood. Subset given: CD45RA-negative fraction. Source of these receptors: a woman younger than 45 in good health.

The CDR3 DNA is TGTGCCAGCAGAACCGAACAGGGGGGCTATGGCTACACCTTC. Its protein is CASRTEQGGYGYTF. V usage is TRBV28 and J usage is TRBJ1-2; TRBD1 aligns across 8 bases. Germline V lookup: CDR1 MDHEN, CDR2 SYDVKM. The junction had 7 bases not matched to a gene; V was cut back by 6 bases and J by 4 bases. The CDR3 totals 14 residues.

This clone occurred a few times. The rearrangement uses TRBV28 and TRBJ1-6; D is undetermined. This CDR3 has 13 amino acids. Trimming took 5 bases from V and 9 from J, leaving 11 bases between them. Germline V gene data show CDR1 as MDHEN and CDR2 as SYDVKM. The CDR3 here is CASSRERVSPLHF. The CDR3 bases are TGTGCCAGCAGTCGGGAAAGGGTTTCACCCCTCCACTTT.

V and J are TRBV11-2 and TRBJ2-7; D remains unclear. CDR1 and CDR2 (germline): SGHAT, FQNNGV. Trimming took off 5 bases at V and 0 bases at J, with 14 bases between the two ends. CDR3 length: 15 residues. CDR3 in DNA: TGTGCCAGCAGCCCTCTGGTCCGGACCTCCTACGAGCAGTACTTC. Protein product: CASSPLVRTSYEQYF.

This clone was observed once. This same CDR3 is encoded by further DNA sequences in the sample. V gene TRBV5-1 combines with J gene TRBJ2-7; D not resolved. Germline CDR1 and CDR2: SGHRS and YFSETQ. The CDR3 loop spans 15 amino acids. V was shortened by 0 bases and J by 3 bases, with 13 bases between the two germline ends. CDR3 residues: CASSLAVSSGYEQYF. The CDR3 nucleotides read TGCGCCAGCAGCTTGGCCGTCTCCTCTGGCTACGAGCAGTACTTC.

The chain has TRBV5-4 and TRBJ2-2; D might be TRBD2 (5 bases). V was trimmed by 4 bases and J by 1 base, leaving 11 bases between them. CDR3 length: 15 amino acids. CDR1 SGHNT and CDR2 YYREEE come from the germline V gene (reference sequence). CDR3 protein: CASSRGSLNTGELFF. The CDR3 DNA reads TGTGCCAGCAGCCGTGGGAGTTTGAACACCGGGGAGCTGTTTTTT.